This T cell receptor (beta chain) was profiled in a study of blood T cell repertoires in COVID-19. Study at large: Sites across the United States, Italy and Spain contributed samples from acute and convalescent COVID-19. T cells, B-cell-depleted T cells, or PBMCs supplied cDNA or gDNA.

Authors' data handling: Amplified reference gene primers provided the basis for estimating nucleated cell counts. Sequencing used immunoSEQ multiplex PCR; TCRdb keeps in-frame clones, though not all of them. V, J and clone size were drawn from that table, and D and trimming were deduced from the DNA. The table records around 400,000 clones, 89% of them present only once. This clone was seen just once. V was clipped by 3 bases and J by 2 bases; unmatched bases: 8. The germline gives CDR1 SQVTM, CDR2 ANQGSEA. CDR3 length equals 16 residues. The chain carries TRBV29-1 and TRBJ2-1; 9 nucleotides agree with TRBD2. Sequenced material: peripheral blood. This receptor was identified in a man between 35 and 55 years old with acute or convalescent COVID-19. The CDR3 spells CSVEVTLAGAYNEQFF. CDR3 coding DNA: TGCAGCGTTGAGGTGACACTAGCGGGTGCCTACAATGAGCAGTTCTTC.